A selection of T cell receptor beta chains follows, all from one sample in a study of T-cell reconstitution after alpha-beta-depleted transplantation in children. TCRdb reprocessed the PCR reads via MiXCR and lists one record per CDR3 protein. The table has 95,000 to 150,000 distinct CDR3 sequences, 23% seen once. The sample here was PBMCs, mostly from graft donor cells, taken 180 days after TCRalphabeta/CD19-depleted stem cell transplant. The origin of the receptors is a male patient between 2 and 15 years old who had a stem cell transplant for chronic granulomatous disease, so the T cells may come from the graft donor. The CDR3 runs from the conserved cysteine through the conserved F or W. Each record gives: J gene, V gene, CDR3 protein.

>TRBJ2-1|TRBV28
CASSLLDSREF
>TRBJ2-1|TRBV20-1
CSASLSTSGRDEQFF
>TRBJ1-2|TRBV18
CASSPVAGKGYTF
>TRBJ2-2|TRBV28
CASSLRDRFGGELFF
>TRBJ2-1|TRBV9
CASSGGGAYNEQFF
>TRBJ1-1|TRBV29-1
CSLQSGQGWNTEAFF
>TRBJ2-7|TRBV28
CASSGKRFRDEQYF
>TRBJ1-5|TRBV6-1
CASSPSTGNQPQHF
>TRBJ2-3|TRBV20-1
CSARVPGSTDTQYF
>TRBJ2-7|TRBV27
CASSALQTSGASYEQYF
>TRBJ2-4|TRBV5-1
CASSFWDPGDIQYF
>TRBJ2-2|TRBV12-3/TRBV12-4
CASTWGHKNTGELFF
>TRBJ1-2|TRBV11-2
CASSLGQGERYGYTF
>TRBJ2-7|TRBV2
CARNSIQGAYEQYF
>TRBJ1-2|TRBV29-1
CSVAQGLGYTF
>TRBJ2-1|TRBV7-2
CASSSGWHEQFF
>TRBJ2-1|TRBV29-1
CSVPEGPWDNEQFF
>TRBJ2-6|TRBV25-1
CASSELVRGQGANVLTF
>TRBJ2-1|TRBV5-5
CASRSGQGLNEQFF
>TRBJ2-7|TRBV20-1
CSARELAGGFEQYF
>TRBJ2-7|TRBV7-2
CASSFLAAPPYEQYF
>TRBJ2-1|TRBV20-1
CSASREVGENEQFF
>TRBJ2-5|TRBV12-3/TRBV12-4
CASSLGGSAQETQYF
>TRBJ1-6|TRBV3-1
CATGGNSPLHF
>TRBJ2-2|TRBV20-1
CSASPELDTGELFF
>TRBJ1-5|TRBV12-3/TRBV12-4
CASSRAGTSNQPQHF
>TRBJ2-3|TRBV29-1
CSVETGLTDTQYF
>TRBJ2-5|TRBV6-1
CASRFRTSGIQETQYF
>TRBJ1-4|TRBV5-1
CAKVYRILNEKLFF
>TRBJ1-2|TRBV11-2
CASSTMDRKIGGYTF
>TRBJ2-7|TRBV27
CASRQDSSYEQYF
>TRBJ2-7|TRBV30
CAWNNEQGDEQYF
>TRBJ2-1|TRBV12-3/TRBV12-4
CASSLSLTKRNSYNEQFF
>TRBJ2-1|TRBV28
CASIRSNEQFF
>TRBJ2-1|TRBV20-1
CSARPLRLVNNEQFF
>TRBJ2-3|TRBV27
CASSFGELSTDTQYF
>TRBJ1-2|TRBV2
CASRPGLENGYTF
>TRBJ2-1|TRBV29-1
CSALFWWSSYNEQFF
>TRBJ2-3|TRBV20-1
CSASMARTDTQYF
>TRBJ2-1|TRBV29-1
CSVEGGWDNEQFF
>TRBJ1-1|TRBV25-1
CASSEPYPGQGKAFF
>TRBJ2-7|TRBV29-1
CSVEERAEQYF
>TRBJ2-7|TRBV20-1
CSARSIAYEQYF
>TRBJ2-1|TRBV23-1
CASSWGCGVGYEQFF
>TRBJ2-2|TRBV12-3/TRBV12-4
CATGTGKTGELFF
>TRBJ2-7|TRBV27
CASSPGTGASYEQYF
>TRBJ2-1|TRBV30
CAWSIGWGNEQFF
>TRBJ2-3|TRBV5-1
CASKETGGVGTDTQYF